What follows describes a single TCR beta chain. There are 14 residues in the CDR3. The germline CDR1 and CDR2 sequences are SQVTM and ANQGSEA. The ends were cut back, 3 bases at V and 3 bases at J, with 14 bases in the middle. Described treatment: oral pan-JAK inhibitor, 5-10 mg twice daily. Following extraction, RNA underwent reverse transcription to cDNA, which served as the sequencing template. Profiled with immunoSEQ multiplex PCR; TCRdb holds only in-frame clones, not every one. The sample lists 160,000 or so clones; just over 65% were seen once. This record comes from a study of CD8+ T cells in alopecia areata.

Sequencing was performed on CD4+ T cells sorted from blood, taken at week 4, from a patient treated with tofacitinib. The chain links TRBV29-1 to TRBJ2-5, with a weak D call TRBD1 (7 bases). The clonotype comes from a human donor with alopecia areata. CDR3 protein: CSVEGRGEEETQYF. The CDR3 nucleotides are TGCAGCGTTGAGGGCAGGGGGGAGGAAGAGACCCAGTACTTC. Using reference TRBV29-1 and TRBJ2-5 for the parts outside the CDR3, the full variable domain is SAVISQKPSRDICQRGTSLTIQCQVDSQVTMMFWYRQQPGQSLTLIATANQGSEATYESGFVIDKFPISRPNLTFSTLTVSNMSPEDSSIYLCSVEGRGEEETQYFGPGTRLLVL.